This T cell receptor (beta chain) was obtained from a study of glioma-infiltrating T cells after dendritic cell vaccination. Study-level background: Dendritic cells derived from monocytes and pulsed with autologous tumor lysate formed the vaccine.

Per germline, CDR1 SEHNR and CDR2 FQNEAQ (reference sequence). The CDR3 sequence is 13 residues long. V was clipped by 5 bases and J by 2 bases, with 10 bases between them. Study-level points and caveats: Patients with more pretreatment TILs had longer time to progression and survival.

This clone was observed once. Its antigen remains unknown. Primers: 60 V beta forward and 13 J beta reverse. Assay used: immunoSEQ multiplex PCR; TCRdb lists only in-frame clones, some missing. Among 60,000 to 70,000 clones listed, around 83% were seen once. V and J are TRBV7-9 and TRBJ2-7; D perhaps matches TRBD1 (6 bases). The sample was blood, taken before dendritic cell vaccination. The source is a human donor with glioblastoma. The CDR3 coding sequence is TGTGCCAGCAGCCATGGACAGCCCTACGAGCAGTACTTC. It encodes CASSHGQPYEQYF.